These 4 T cell receptor beta chains were sequenced from one sample in a study of T cell responses to AZD1222 COVID-19 vaccine. The assay was immunoSEQ multiplex PCR, and TCRdb's table has in-frame clones only and misses some. The sample holds approximately 130,000 clones, over 85% seen once. Sequencing used peripheral blood, obtained on day 0 of AZD1222 vaccination. The receptors originated from an adult in good health.

The rearrangement joins TRBV4-3 to TRBJ2-2; 8 nucleotides agree with TRBD2. Germline CDR1 and CDR2: LGHNA and YSLEER. With 5 bases clipped from V and 6 bases from J, the junction kept 14 bases outside the gene matches. The CDR3 is 17 residues long. For the CDR3, the DNA is TGCGCCAGCAGCACTTGGACTAGCCCAAGACCCGCCGGGGAGCTGTTTTTT. Residues: CASSTWTSPRPAGELFF.

This rearrangement joins TRBV6-4 to TRBJ2-6, with D possibly being TRBD2 (6 bases). Trimming removed 5 bases from V and 3 bases from J, with 14 bases in between. This CDR3 has 16 amino acids. Germline CDR1 reads MRHNA; CDR2 reads SNTAGT. In nucleotides, the CDR3 is TGTGCCAGCAGTAGGGAAGGAGGGCGTGGGGCCAACGTCCTGACTTTC. This sequence encodes CASSREGGRGANVLTF.

The V gene is TRBV28, the J gene TRBJ1-5; 9 positions agree with TRBD1. The ends lost 6 bases at V and 5 bases at J; junction bases unmatched: 8. This CDR3 spans 15 amino acids. Germline V gene lookup returns CDR1 MDHEN and CDR2 SYDVKM. This CDR3 reads CASSKQGAGDQPQHF. CDR3 DNA: TGTGCCAGCAGCAAACAGGGGGCCGGGGATCAGCCCCAGCATTTT.

V usage is TRBV19 and J usage is TRBJ2-7; D is uncertain. Germline V gene data show CDR1 as LNHDA and CDR2 as SQIVND (reference sequence). The ends were cut back, 5 bases at V and 3 bases at J, with 8 bases in the middle. The CDR3 length is 12 residues. The CDR3 is CASSGVGYEQYF. For the CDR3, the DNA is TGTGCCAGTAGTGGGGTTGGCTACGAGCAGTACTTC.